These 28 T cell receptor beta chains were all obtained from the same sample, sequenced in a study of T cells after yellow fever vaccination. TCRdb re-called the 5' RACE reads through MiXCR, storing one row per CDR3 protein. This sample has about 68,000 distinct CDR3 sequences; approximately 7% occur once, and the top ten carry 37%. The material sequenced was CD8+ T cells sorted from PBMCs, taken 35 to 50 days after the first yellow fever vaccination. Source of these receptors: a man between 18 and 29 years old who received the YFV17D yellow fever vaccine.

The sample holds many counts of this clonotype. The chain uses TRBV20-1 and TRBJ2-7, with 7 bases that match TRBD1. CDR1 DFQATT and CDR2 SNEGSKA come from the germline V gene (reference sequence). The trim removed 6 bases at V and 2 bases at J, leaving 4 bases unmatched. This CDR3 has 12 amino acids. CDR3 sequence reads: CSAAGTAYEQYV. The CDR3, as DNA: TGCAGTGCAGCTGGGACAGCCTACGAGCAGTACGTC.

The chain has TRBV10-3 and TRBJ2-5; D is tentatively TRBD1 or TRBD2 (6 bases each). Trimming took off 0 bases at V and 0 bases at J, with 14 bases between the two ends. The CDR3 spans 17 residues. Germline-derived CDR1 and CDR2 are ENHRY and SYGVKD. The DNA of the CDR3 is TGTGCCATCAGTGAGTCGACACCCGGGGGCTACCAAGAGACCCAGTACTTC. Residues: CAISESTPGGYQETQYF.

This clonotype was detected many times. The chain carries TRBV5-1 and TRBJ1-2, with D uncertain. The CDR3 runs to 14 residues. Germline loops: CDR1 SGHRS, CDR2 YFSETQ. Between the trimmed V and J ends, which lost 0 bases and 4 bases, there was a span of 10 bases. The CDR3, as DNA: TGCGCCAGCAGCTTGGAACCCGGAGCCTATGGCTACACCTTC. Its translation: CASSLEPGAYGYTF.

This clonotype was picked up a small number of times. V gene TRBV6-2 or TRBV6-3 combines with J gene TRBJ2-6, with D unclear. Trimming left V 2 bases short and J 0 bases short, with 5 bases between. CDR1 is MNHEY and CDR2 is SVGEGT in the germline V gene. The CDR3 is 15 residues long. CDR3 bases: TGTGCCAGCAGTTACCGGGTCTCTGGGGCCAACGTCCTGACTTTC. Protein sequence: CASSYRVSGANVLTF.

This clonotype has a handful of counts. CDR3 protein: CATSPRRQGQETQYF. CDR3 nucleotide sequence: TGTGCCACCAGCCCGAGACGACAGGGCCAAGAGACCCAGTACTTC. V usage is TRBV15 and J usage is TRBJ2-5, with TRBD1 identical over 7 bases. This CDR3 spans 15 amino acids. The V gene end was trimmed by 5 bases and the J gene end by 1 base; junction bases not matched to a gene: 7. CDR1 is LNHNV and CDR2 is YYDKDF in the germline V gene (reference sequence).

This clonotype was observed many times. The J gene is TRBJ2-3, the V gene TRBV10-1, with TRBD2 matching 9 bases. V dropped 0 bases and J dropped 1; count of bases not matched to a gene: 2. The germline V gene has CDR1 WNHNN and CDR2 SYGVQD (reference sequence). This CDR3 has 16 amino acids. The CDR3 DNA sequence: TGCGCCAGCAGTGAGTCGCTAGCGGGGCGCACAGATACGCAGTATTTT. Encoded protein: CASSESLAGRTDTQYF.

This clonotype has a count of ten or more. The genes are TRBV27 and TRBJ2-6, with D hard to call. Germline V gene sequence: CDR1 MNHEY, CDR2 SMNVEV (reference sequence). This CDR3 contains 14 residues. V lost 3 bases, J lost 2 bases, and 5 bases lay in between. The CDR3 reads CASSFQTGANVLTF. CDR3 coding DNA: TGTGCCAGCAGTTTCCAAACTGGGGCCAACGTCCTGACTTTC.

The rearrangement links TRBV7-9 to TRBJ2-3; 9 bases align to TRBD1. Germline V gene lookup returns CDR1 SEHNR and CDR2 FQNEAQ (reference sequence). Trimming took 5 bases from V and 4 from J; bases not matched to a gene: 7. CDR3 length: 15 amino acids. CDR3 sequence: CASSPTGGNADTQYF. CDR3 DNA: TGTGCCAGCAGCCCGACAGGGGGTAATGCAGATACGCAGTATTTT.

Many counts were recorded for this clonotype. The rearrangement uses TRBV5-1 and TRBJ1-1; D gene ambiguous. CDR1 is SGHRS, CDR2 YFSETQ, per germline. V was cut by 0 bases and J by 9 bases, with 9 bases left in between. CDR3 length equals 12 residues. CDR3 protein: CASSLGGFQAFF. As DNA, the CDR3 is TGCGCCAGCAGCTTGGGAGGGTTCCAAGCTTTCTTT.

This clonotype came up a few times. The CDR3 nucleotides read TGCGCCAGCAGCCAAGATCCTGCTAACTATGGCTACACCTTC. Its translation is CASSQDPANYGYTF. The J gene is TRBJ1-2, the V gene TRBV4-1; no reliable D call. The germline gives CDR1 MGHRA, CDR2 YSYEKL. V shed 0 bases and J shed 0 bases, with 5 bases lying between them. CDR3 length equals 14 residues.

This clonotype was seen only a few times. The chain joins TRBV6-6 to TRBJ2-1; TRBD2 aligns across 7 bases. CDR1 and CDR2 from the germline V gene are MNHNY and SVGAGI (reference sequence). This CDR3 has 12 amino acids. After removal of 6 bases from V and 9 bases from J, the junction contained 5 bases not matched to a gene. The CDR3 reads CASRAGESEQFF. The DNA for the CDR3 is TGTGCCAGCAGGGCGGGGGAGAGTGAGCAGTTCTTC.

This chain joins TRBV4-1 and TRBJ2-1; 10 bases match TRBD2. V shed 1 base and J 4 bases; nucleotides not matched to a gene: 7. Germline V gives CDR1 MGHRA, CDR2 YSYEKL. This CDR3 contains 17 residues. CDR3 in DNA: TGCGCCAGCAGCCAAGGGGAAGCGGGGGGGCTTTACAATGAGCAGTTCTTC. Protein sequence: CASSQGEAGGLYNEQFF.

The chain carries TRBV9 and TRBJ2-6, with a weak D call TRBD2 (7 bases). Trimming took off 6 bases at V and 1 base at J, with 17 bases between the two ends. Germline V gives CDR1 SGDLS, CDR2 YYNGEE. The CDR3 has 17 residues. CDR3 sequence (DNA): TGTGCCAGCACCCCGGGGGGCTCTCCTTCTGGGGCCAACGTCCTGACTTTC. This sequence encodes CASTPGGSPSGANVLTF.

On this clonotype itself: It may be a read error: a sequence one base away is much more abundant. The V gene is TRBV14, the J gene TRBJ2-1; D gene ambiguous. V was shortened by 1 base and J by 6 bases, with 10 bases between the two germline ends. In germline, CDR1 is SGHDN, CDR2 FVKESK. CDR3 size: 14 residues. CDR3 coding DNA: TGTGCCAGCAGCCAAGCTGGCAGTTTCAATGAGCAGTTCTTC. Encoded protein: CASSQAGSFNEQFF.

This clonotype turned up a few times. The J gene is TRBJ2-5, the V gene TRBV7-2; 8 bases are a match to TRBD1. Germline CDR1 and CDR2: SGHTA and FQGNSA. The CDR3 runs to 16 residues. Trimming took 5 bases from V and 5 from J; bases not matched to a gene: 13. CDR3 sequence reads: CASSERTGLPGETQYF. As DNA, the CDR3 is TGTGCCAGCAGCGAGAGGACAGGGCTCCCCGGGGAGACCCAGTACTTC.

There are many counts of this clonotype. The CDR3 reads CSAREQNTDTQYF. As DNA, the CDR3 is TGCAGTGCTAGAGAACAGAACACAGATACGCAGTATTTT. The chain has TRBV20-1 and TRBJ2-3; D unclear. V was clipped by 0 bases and J by 2 bases, with 6 bases between them. The CDR3 runs 13 residues. Per germline, CDR1 DFQATT and CDR2 SNEGSKA (reference sequence).

This clonotype was picked up many times. The chain links TRBV2 to TRBJ1-4; TRBD1 is a possible D gene (6 bases). The V and J ends lost 3 bases and 6 bases respectively, with 14 bases between them. Germline CDR1 reads SNHLY; CDR2 reads FYNNEI. CDR3 length equals 15 residues. The CDR3 sequence: CASSDHGEGDEKLFF. The CDR3 region has the DNA TGTGCCAGCAGTGATCACGGCGAGGGGGATGAAAAACTGTTTTTT.

This clonotype was picked up many times. This chain links TRBV6-1 with TRBJ2-1; 7 bases align to TRBD2. This CDR3 contains 15 residues. V shed 3 bases and J 3 bases; nucleotides not matched to a gene: 5. In germline, CDR1 is MNHNS, CDR2 SASEGT. The CDR3 bases are TGTGCCAGCAGTGACGGGGCGGGGGACTACAATGAGCAGTTCTTC. Protein: CASSDGAGDYNEQFF.

This clonotype was counted many times. This chain links TRBV29-1 with TRBJ2-5; D might be TRBD1 (5 bases). The CDR3 is made up of 14 amino acids. Trimming took 1 base from V and 4 from J, leaving 13 bases between them. CDR1 SQVTM and CDR2 ANQGSEA come from the germline V gene. CDR3 nucleotides: TGCAGCGTTGAAGCAGGGTTATTCTCAGAGACCCAGTACTTC. Its protein is CSVEAGLFSETQYF. Filled out from reference TRBV29-1 and TRBJ2-5, the complete variable domain reads SAVISQKPSRDICQRGTSLTIQCQVDSQVTMMFWYRQQPGQSLTLIATANQGSEATYESGFVIDKFPISRPNLTFSTLTVSNMSPEDSSIYLCSVEAGLFSETQYFGPGTRLLVL.

This chain joins TRBV7-9 and TRBJ1-1; D not certain. V was pared by 7 bases and J by 1 base, with 7 bases between. Germline-derived CDR1 and CDR2 are SEHNR and FQNEAQ (reference sequence). The CDR3 runs to 12 residues. The CDR3 sequence is CASTNGNTEAFF. The CDR3 nucleotides are TGTGCCAGCACCAACGGGAACACTGAAGCTTTCTTT. Supplemented by reference TRBV7-9 and TRBJ1-1, the full variable domain reads DTGVSQNPRHKITKRGQNVTFRCDPISEHNRLYWYRQTLGQGPEFLTYFQNEAQLEKSRLLSDRFSAERPKGSFSTLEIQRTEQGDSAMYLCASTNGNTEAFFGQGTRLTVV.

The chain combines TRBV9 with TRBJ1-1; D remains ambiguous. The germline CDR1 and CDR2 sequences are SGDLS and YYNGEE. CDR3 length equals 14 residues. The V end lost 0 bases, the J end lost 4 bases, and 10 bases lay between the germline ends. CDR3 residues: CASSVEGGGTEAFF. CDR3 nucleotides: TGTGCCAGCAGCGTAGAGGGTGGTGGCACTGAAGCTTTCTTT. Full variable domain (remainder filled in from reference TRBV9 and TRBJ1-1): DSGVTQTPKHLITATGQRVTLRCSPRSGDLSVYWYQQSLDQGLQFLIQYYNGEERAKGNILERFSAQQFPDLHSELNLSSLELGDSALYFCASSVEGGGTEAFFGQGTRLTVV.

This clonotype showed up many times. The V and J genes are TRBV4-2 and TRBJ2-7, with D perhaps TRBD1 (6 bases). Germline V gene sequence: CDR1 LGHNA, CDR2 YNFKEQ. The CDR3 spans 15 residues. V lost 2 bases to trimming and J lost 7 bases, with 18 bases between them. CDR3 nucleotides: TGTGCCAGCAGCCAAATCGCAGGGGTTGAAGGTGAGCAGTACTTC. This gives the protein CASSQIAGVEGEQYF.

The table lists this clonotype with many counts. This sequence joins TRBV19 and TRBJ1-2; D not certain. Germline V lookup: CDR1 LNHDA, CDR2 SQIVND (reference sequence). Trimming took 7 bases from V and 2 from J, leaving 2 bases between them. CDR3 size: 10 residues. In DNA form, the CDR3 reads TGTGCCAGTAAGAACTATGGCTACACCTTC. Encoded protein: CASKNYGYTF.

The chain recombines TRBV27 with TRBJ1-2; 7 bases match TRBD1. With 6 bases clipped from V and 5 bases from J, the junction kept 12 bases outside the gene matches. The CDR3 is 15 amino acids. Germline CDR1 MNHEY, CDR2 SMNVEV (reference sequence). CDR3 sequence (DNA): TGTGCCAGCAGCCTAGGACAGGCTCATTTATATGGCTACACCTTC. Translation gives CASSLGQAHLYGYTF.

The V and J genes are TRBV7-3 and TRBJ2-5; TRBD2 matches at 8 bases. V dropped 2 bases and J dropped 5; count of bases not matched to a gene: 7. The CDR3 totals 15 residues. Germline CDR1 reads SGHTA; CDR2 reads FQGTGA. The CDR3 sequence: CASSLGRGGRETQYF. Written as DNA, the CDR3 is TGTGCCAGCAGCTTAGGCCGGGGGGGCCGGGAGACCCAGTACTTC. Complete variable domain (other parts from reference TRBV7-3 and TRBJ2-5): GAGVSQTPSNKVTEKGKYVELRCDPISGHTALYWYRQSLGQGPEFLIYFQGTGAADDSGLPNDRFFAVRPEGSVSTLKIQRTERGDSAVYLCASSLGRGGRETQYFGPGTRLLVL.

There are many counts of this clonotype. V and J are TRBV29-1 and TRBJ2-1; D is possibly TRBD2 (6 bases). Trimming stripped 4 bases from V and 7 bases from J, with 14 bases between. Germline CDR1 is SQVTM and CDR2 is ANQGSEA. The CDR3 runs 13 residues. In DNA, the CDR3 is TGCAGCGTTGGTTGGGGGGAGCCAAATGAGCAGTTCTTC. It encodes CSVGWGEPNEQFF.

This clonotype was seen only a few times. The chain combines TRBV7-9 with TRBJ1-2, with 7 bases identical to TRBD1. The junction had 16 bases not matched to a gene; V was cut back by 5 bases and J by 7 bases. The CDR3 sequence is 16 residues long. Germline V gene sequence: CDR1 SEHNR, CDR2 FQNEAQ (reference sequence). CDR3 loop: CASSDLGSVRGPGYTF. DNA for the CDR3: TGTGCCAGCAGCGATCTAGGCAGCGTGAGGGGGCCTGGCTACACCTTC.

There are many counts of this clonotype. J is TRBJ2-1 and V is TRBV11-1; 7 bases fit TRBD2. The CDR3 spans 16 residues. V lost 3 bases to trimming and J lost 0 bases; unmatched junction nucleotides: 5. Germline-derived CDR1 and CDR2 are SGHAT and FQDESV (reference sequence). The CDR3 loop reads CASSFFAGVSYNEQFF. The CDR3 DNA sequence: TGTGCCAGCAGCTTTTTCGCGGGGGTCTCCTACAATGAGCAGTTCTTC.